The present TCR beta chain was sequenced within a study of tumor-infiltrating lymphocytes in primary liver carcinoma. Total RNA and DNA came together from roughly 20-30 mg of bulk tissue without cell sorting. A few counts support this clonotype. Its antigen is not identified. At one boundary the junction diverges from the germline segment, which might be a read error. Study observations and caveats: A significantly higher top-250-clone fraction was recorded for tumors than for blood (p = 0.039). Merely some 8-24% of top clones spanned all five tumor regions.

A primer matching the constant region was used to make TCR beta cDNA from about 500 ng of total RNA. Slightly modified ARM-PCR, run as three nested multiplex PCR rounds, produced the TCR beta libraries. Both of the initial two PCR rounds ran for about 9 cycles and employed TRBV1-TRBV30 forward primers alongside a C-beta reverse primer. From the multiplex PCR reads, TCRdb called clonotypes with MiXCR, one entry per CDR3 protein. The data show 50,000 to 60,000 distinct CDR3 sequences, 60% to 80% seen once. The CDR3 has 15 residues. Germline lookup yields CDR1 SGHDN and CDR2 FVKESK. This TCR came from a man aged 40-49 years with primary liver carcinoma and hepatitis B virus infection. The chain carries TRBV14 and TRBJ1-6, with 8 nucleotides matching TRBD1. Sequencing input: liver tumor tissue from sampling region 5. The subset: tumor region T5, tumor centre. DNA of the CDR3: TGTGCCAGCAGTCACAGACAGGGGCAGAATTCACCCCACCACTTT. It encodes CASSHRQGQNSPHHF.